This is a list of T cell receptor beta chains from one sample in a study of blood T cell repertoires in COVID-19. The repertoire was sequenced with immunoSEQ multiplex PCR; TCRdb's copy has only in-frame clones and lacks some. The sample lists about 370,000 clones, about nine tenths occurring once. The source material was PBMCs or T cells enriched from blood (not recorded which). These receptors all stem from a woman between 25 and 40 years old who had recovered from COVID-19. The CDR3 runs from the conserved cysteine through the conserved F or W. A D gene is named only where the DNA matches it firmly. Some rows have no size entry. The others give once, few or many, or a class for an expanded clone.

j_gene: TRBJ2-1
abundance: NA
d_gene: TRBD1
v_gene: TRBV10-3
CDR3nt: TGTGCCATCAGTGGGGACAGCTTAAGTTATAACAATGAGCAGTTCTTC
CDR3aa: CAISGDSLSYNNEQFF

j_gene: TRBJ1-2
abundance: NA
d_gene: TRBD1
v_gene: TRBV7-2
CDR3nt: TGTGCCAGCAGCTTGGACAGGTGGGCTGGCTACACCTTC
CDR3aa: CASSLDRWAGYTF

j_gene: TRBJ1-5
abundance: NA
d_gene: NA
v_gene: TRBV15
CDR3nt: TGTGCCACCAGCAGAGCAAGTGGGGCTCTGAGCAATCAGCCCCAGCATTTT
CDR3aa: CATSRASGALSNQPQHF

j_gene: TRBJ1-5
abundance: once
d_gene: TRBD1
v_gene: TRBV5-6
CDR3nt: TGTGCCAGCAGCTGGGGACAGGTAAGAAATCAGCCCCAGCATTTT
CDR3aa: CASSWGQVRNQPQHF

j_gene: TRBJ2-7
abundance: NA
d_gene: TRBD2
v_gene: TRBV9
CDR3nt: TGTGCCAGCAGCGTAGGGCAAGCGGGAGGGCCCGATGGCGAGCAGTACTTC
CDR3aa: CASSVGQAGGPDGEQYF

j_gene: TRBJ1-3
abundance: NA
d_gene: NA
v_gene: TRBV30
CDR3nt: TGTGCCTGGAGTCAACAGACTAGCTCTGGAAACACCATATATTTT
CDR3aa: CAWSQQTSSGNTIYF

j_gene: TRBJ2-2
abundance: NA
d_gene: TRBD2
v_gene: TRBV25-1
CDR3nt: TGTGCCAGCAGCGCCACCTTTGCGGGGGGGCGCACCGGGGAGCTGTTTTTT
CDR3aa: CASSATFAGGRTGELFF

j_gene: TRBJ1-3
abundance: NA
d_gene: TRBD1
v_gene: TRBV19
CDR3nt: TGTGCCAGTAGTTCCGACAGGGTCTCTGGAAACACCATATATTTT
CDR3aa: CASSSDRVSGNTIYF

j_gene: TRBJ2-7
abundance: NA
d_gene: NA
v_gene: TRBV5-1
CDR3nt: TGCGCCAGCAGAGTACAGGGTACCTACGAGCAGTACTTC
CDR3aa: CASRVQGTYEQYF

j_gene: TRBJ1-1
abundance: NA
d_gene: TRBD1
v_gene: TRBV5-1
CDR3nt: TGCGCCAGCAGCTGGGGACAGACTGAAGCTTTCTTT
CDR3aa: CASSWGQTEAFF

j_gene: TRBJ1-2
abundance: once
d_gene: TRBD1
v_gene: TRBV28
CDR3nt: TGTGCCAGCAGTCCCAGGACAGGCTCCAACGGCTACACCTTC
CDR3aa: CASSPRTGSNGYTF

j_gene: TRBJ1-5
abundance: NA
d_gene: TRBD1
v_gene: TRBV6-5
CDR3nt: TGTGCCAGCAGTCGGACAGGGGGAGGGCAGCCCCAGCATTTT
CDR3aa: CASSRTGGGQPQHF

j_gene: TRBJ2-7
abundance: NA
d_gene: NA
v_gene: TRBV3-1/TRBV3-2
CDR3nt: TGTGCCAGCAGCCATCTCGACGAGCAGTACTTC
CDR3aa: CASSHLDEQYF

j_gene: TRBJ2-1
abundance: NA
d_gene: NA
v_gene: TRBV18
CDR3nt: TGTGCCAGCTCAAACCGGGAGTTCAATGAGCAGTTCTTC
CDR3aa: CASSNREFNEQFF

j_gene: TRBJ1-2
abundance: NA
d_gene: NA
v_gene: TRBV27
CDR3nt: TGTGCCAGCAGTATTAACACAGCGGCCGCGAACTATGGCTACACCTTC
CDR3aa: CASSINTAAANYGYTF

j_gene: TRBJ2-1
abundance: once
d_gene: NA
v_gene: TRBV19
CDR3nt: TGTGCCAGTAGTACCCAAGCCTACGATGAGCAGTTCTTC
CDR3aa: CASSTQAYDEQFF

j_gene: TRBJ2-7
abundance: NA
d_gene: NA
v_gene: TRBV30
CDR3nt: TGTGCCTGGAGTACCCCAGTTGCCCCCGAAGAGCAGTACTTC
CDR3aa: CAWSTPVAPEEQYF

j_gene: TRBJ1-5
abundance: NA
d_gene: TRBD1
v_gene: TRBV15
CDR3nt: TGTGCCACCAGCAGACCTGGACAGGGCCTGCCCCAGCATTTT
CDR3aa: CATSRPGQGLPQHF

j_gene: TRBJ2-7
abundance: NA
d_gene: NA
v_gene: TRBV5-4
CDR3nt: TGTGCCAGCAGCTTGGGCGGACGGACAGCCATCTCCTACGAGCAGTACTTC
CDR3aa: CASSLGGRTAISYEQYF

j_gene: TRBJ2-5
abundance: NA
d_gene: TRBD2
v_gene: TRBV5-4
CDR3nt: TGTGCCAGCAGCTTCAGACTAGCGGGGGACCAAGAGACCCAGTACTTC
CDR3aa: CASSFRLAGDQETQYF

j_gene: TRBJ1-6
abundance: NA
d_gene: NA
v_gene: TRBV5-6
CDR3nt: TGTGCCAGCAGCTTGAGGACCTTAACAGGAAATAATAATTCACCCCTCCACTTT
CDR3aa: CASSLRTLTGNNNSPLHF

j_gene: TRBJ1-1
abundance: NA
d_gene: TRBD1
v_gene: TRBV4-1
CDR3nt: TGCGCCAGCAGCCACCCGGGGACAGGCATGAACACTGAAGCTTTCTTT
CDR3aa: CASSHPGTGMNTEAFF

j_gene: TRBJ1-3
abundance: NA
d_gene: NA
v_gene: TRBV4-3
CDR3nt: TGCGCCAGCAGCCAAGCCCCTTCCGCTGGAAACACCATATATTTT
CDR3aa: CASSQAPSAGNTIYF

j_gene: TRBJ2-5
abundance: NA
d_gene: TRBD1
v_gene: TRBV27
CDR3nt: TGTGCCAGCAGTTTAAGGGACAGGGTGGGAGAGACCCAGTACTTC
CDR3aa: CASSLRDRVGETQYF

j_gene: TRBJ2-6
abundance: NA
d_gene: TRBD1
v_gene: TRBV9
CDR3nt: TGTGCCAGCAGCTTCCCTTATGGGACAGGCCACTCTGGGGCCAACGTCCTGACTTTC
CDR3aa: CASSFPYGTGHSGANVLTF

j_gene: TRBJ2-4
abundance: NA
d_gene: TRBD1
v_gene: TRBV7-8
CDR3nt: TGTGCCAGCAGCTCATCGACAGGGTCGCACATTCAGTACTTC
CDR3aa: CASSSSTGSHIQYF

j_gene: TRBJ2-2
abundance: NA
d_gene: NA
v_gene: TRBV5-1
CDR3nt: TGCGCCAGCAGCTTCCGGGTCTCATCCGCTGGCGGGGAGCTGTTTTTT
CDR3aa: CASSFRVSSAGGELFF

j_gene: TRBJ1-2
abundance: NA
d_gene: TRBD1
v_gene: TRBV12-3/TRBV12-4
CDR3nt: TGTGCCAGCAACCTAGGACAGGGGGCATACACCTTC
CDR3aa: CASNLGQGAYTF

j_gene: TRBJ1-6
abundance: NA
d_gene: NA
v_gene: TRBV10-3
CDR3nt: TGTGCCATCAGTGAGTCTCGCCCTAACTCCTATAATTCACCCCTCCACTTT
CDR3aa: CAISESRPNSYNSPLHF

j_gene: TRBJ1-5
abundance: NA
d_gene: TRBD1
v_gene: TRBV30
CDR3nt: TGTGCCTGGAGTGACCTGACAGGGGGCGCAGGGAGCAATCAGCCCCAGCATTTT
CDR3aa: CAWSDLTGGAGSNQPQHF

j_gene: TRBJ2-2
abundance: NA
d_gene: NA
v_gene: TRBV7-8
CDR3nt: TGTGCCAGCAGCTTGAGAAACACCGGGGAGCTGTTTTTT
CDR3aa: CASSLRNTGELFF

j_gene: TRBJ1-3
abundance: NA
d_gene: NA
v_gene: TRBV19
CDR3nt: TGTGCCAGTAGTCCTAGCCGGAGCTCTGGAAACACCATATATTTT
CDR3aa: CASSPSRSSGNTIYF

j_gene: TRBJ1-2
abundance: NA
d_gene: TRBD1
v_gene: TRBV6-5
CDR3nt: TGTGCCAGCAGACCGACAGGGGGGAGCTATGGCTACACCTTC
CDR3aa: CASRPTGGSYGYTF

j_gene: TRBJ2-7
abundance: NA
d_gene: TRBD2
v_gene: TRBV7-8
CDR3nt: TGTGCCAGCAGCTCGGAGAGGCTAGCGGGAAGTCTACGCGTCGGCGGGAGGGAGCAGTACTTC
CDR3aa: CASSSERLAGSLRVGGREQYF

j_gene: TRBJ1-2
abundance: NA
d_gene: NA
v_gene: TRBV6-5
CDR3nt: TGTGCCAGCAGAAATGACTTTCGCTACACCTTC
CDR3aa: CASRNDFRYTF

j_gene: TRBJ1-6
abundance: NA
d_gene: NA
v_gene: TRBV27
CDR3nt: TGTGCCAGCAGGTCGCAGGGCTCCTATAATTCACCCCTCCACTTT
CDR3aa: CASRSQGSYNSPLHF

j_gene: TRBJ2-3
abundance: NA
d_gene: TRBD2
v_gene: TRBV2
CDR3nt: TGTGCCAGCAGTTTGAAGATTTCTAGCGGTTGGTCGCAGTATTTT
CDR3aa: CASSLKISSGWSQYF